Here is one T cell receptor beta chain with its context. Its antigen is still unknown. The data are from a study of cytomegalovirus exposure and HLA in healthy donors. Study information: A previous analysis identified 90 million to 140 million unique TCR beta sequences derived from around 200 million T cells.

Losses at the gene ends were 7 bases for V and 7 bases for J; bases not matched to a gene: 7. Germline loops: CDR1 SNHLY, CDR2 FYNNEI. The CDR3 spans 14 residues. Broader study findings: HLA restriction was apparent for most CMV-associated TCR beta chains in a later analysis. In a later analysis, TCR beta V- and J-gene trimming was associated with a missense DCLRE1C variant.

Primers included in the PCR were 60 Vbeta and 13 Jbeta primers. Sequenced by immunoSEQ multiplex PCR; TCRdb stores in-frame clones only, minus some. The profile shows about 100,000 clones, roughly 82% of them singletons. This sequence was found in a male donor in good health and CMV-seronegative. The rearrangement uses TRBV2 and TRBJ2-7; 13 bases map to TRBD2. Sequencing input: PBMCs. CDR3 sequence (DNA): TGTGCCAGCATTCCGGGACTAGCGGGAAATGAGCAGTACTTC. Its protein product is CASIPGLAGNEQYF.